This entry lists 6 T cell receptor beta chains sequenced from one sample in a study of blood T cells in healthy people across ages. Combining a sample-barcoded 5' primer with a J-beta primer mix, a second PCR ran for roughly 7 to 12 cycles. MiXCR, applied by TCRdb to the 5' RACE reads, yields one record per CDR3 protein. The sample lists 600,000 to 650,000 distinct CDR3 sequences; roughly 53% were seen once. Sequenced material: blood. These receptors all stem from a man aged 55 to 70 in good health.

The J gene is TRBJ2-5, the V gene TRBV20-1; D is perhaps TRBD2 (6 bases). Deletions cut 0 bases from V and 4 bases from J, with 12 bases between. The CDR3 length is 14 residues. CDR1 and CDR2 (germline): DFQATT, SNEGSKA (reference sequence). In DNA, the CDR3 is TGCAGTGCTAGAGAGGGGTCTAGCGTAGAGACCCAGTACTTC. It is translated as CSAREGSSVETQYF.

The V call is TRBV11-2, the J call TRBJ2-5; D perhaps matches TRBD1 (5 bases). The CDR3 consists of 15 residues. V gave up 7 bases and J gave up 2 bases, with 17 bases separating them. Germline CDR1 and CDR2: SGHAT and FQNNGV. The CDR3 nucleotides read TGTGCCAGCACCCTGGGGTCGGCAGGGCAAGAGACCCAGTACTTC. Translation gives CASTLGSAGQETQYF.

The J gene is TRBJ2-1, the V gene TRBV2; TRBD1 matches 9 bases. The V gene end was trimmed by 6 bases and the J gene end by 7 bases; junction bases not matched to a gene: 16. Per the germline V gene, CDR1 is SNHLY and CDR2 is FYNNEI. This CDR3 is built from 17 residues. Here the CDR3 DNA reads TGTGCCAGCAGAGGATTTTCACCGGGACAGGGACGAAATGAGCAGTTCTTC. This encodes CASRGFSPGQGRNEQFF.

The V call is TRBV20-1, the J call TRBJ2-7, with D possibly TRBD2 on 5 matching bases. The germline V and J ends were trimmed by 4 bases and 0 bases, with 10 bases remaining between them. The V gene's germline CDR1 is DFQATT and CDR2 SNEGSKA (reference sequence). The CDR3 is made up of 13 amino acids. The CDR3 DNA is TGCAGTGCTATGTGGGAGAGCTCCTACGAGCAGTACTTC. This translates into CSAMWESSYEQYF.

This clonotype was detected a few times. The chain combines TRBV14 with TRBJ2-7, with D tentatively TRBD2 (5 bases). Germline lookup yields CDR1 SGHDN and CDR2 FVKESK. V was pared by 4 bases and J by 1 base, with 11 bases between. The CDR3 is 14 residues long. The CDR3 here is CASSRVRDSYEQYF. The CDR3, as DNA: TGTGCCAGCAGCCGTGTCCGGGATTCCTACGAGCAGTACTTC.

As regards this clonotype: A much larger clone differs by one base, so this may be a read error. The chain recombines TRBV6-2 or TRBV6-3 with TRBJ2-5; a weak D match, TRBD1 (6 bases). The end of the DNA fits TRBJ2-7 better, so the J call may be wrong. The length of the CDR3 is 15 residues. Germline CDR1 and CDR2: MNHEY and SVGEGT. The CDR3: CASSYLGDLGGEQYF. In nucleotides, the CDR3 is TGTGCCAGCAGTTACCTGGGAGACCTAGGGGGCGAGCAGTACTTC.